These 21 T cell receptor beta chains were all obtained from the same sample, sequenced in a study of Graves' ophthalmopathy and Graves' hyperthyroidism. The sequenced template was RNA, covering the TCR beta CDR3 region. HTBI primers were used in a first-round RT-PCR, which preceded a second-round multiplex PCR. Via MiXCR, TCRdb re-called the multiplex PCR reads, giving one row per CDR3 protein. This table has about 550,000 distinct CDR3 sequences, about 40% appearing once. The sample comprised peripheral blood or thyroid tissue (not recorded which). These receptor sequences come from an adult man with Graves' hyperthyroidism.

This clonotype occurred many times. V usage is TRBV11-2 and J usage is TRBJ1-1; unclear D gene. Trimming left V 2 bases short and J 1 base short, with 8 bases between. From germline, CDR1 is SGHAT and CDR2 FQNNGV. The CDR3 spans 14 residues. This CDR3 reads CASSLTVGNTEAFF. The CDR3, as DNA: TGTGCCAGCAGCTTAACGGTAGGGAACACTGAAGCTTTCTTT.

The chain couples TRBV20-1 to TRBJ1-4; D is ambiguous. CDR3 size: 16 residues. Germline V CDR1 and CDR2: DFQATT, SNEGSKA (reference sequence). The V end was cut by 2 bases, the J end by 5 bases, with 18 bases between. The CDR3 is CSARILAGGRNEKLFF. The CDR3 coding sequence is TGCAGTGCTAGAATACTAGCGGGAGGTCGCAATGAAAAACTGTTTTTT.

As for this clonotype: A much more abundant neighbour one base away suggests this may be a read error. V and J are TRBV12-3 or TRBV12-4 and TRBJ2-3; 9 nucleotides agree with TRBD1. The CDR3 length is 14 residues. Trimming removed 7 bases from V and 1 base from J; junction bases left unmatched: 3. CDR3 in amino acids: CASKRTGGTDTQYF. The CDR3 DNA follows: TGTGCCAGCAAACGGACAGGGGGCACAGATACGCAGTATTTT.

This chain joins TRBV6-5 and TRBJ1-2, with TRBD1 as a possible D gene (5 bases). V shed 5 bases and J shed 7 bases, with 20 bases lying between them. CDR1 MNHEY and CDR2 SVGAGI come from the germline V gene. The CDR3 is made up of 15 amino acids. CDR3 bases: TGTGCCAGCAGTCTCCGGGACCAAGGGGTTTCTGGCTACACCTTC. Its protein product is CASSLRDQGVSGYTF.

This clonotype has ten or more counts. The genes are TRBV19 and TRBJ1-1, with 7 bases identical to TRBD1. The CDR3 covers 14 residues. J gave up 2 bases and V 7 bases, and 7 bases lay outside the gene matches. Germline V lookup: CDR1 LNHDA, CDR2 SQIVND (reference sequence). CDR3 nucleotides: TGTGCCAGTAAACGCGGGACAGTTAACACTGAAGCTTTCTTT. Its translation is CASKRGTVNTEAFF.

Notes on this clonotype: An end of the junction does not agree with germline; a read error may underlie this. V gene TRBV6-1 combines with J gene TRBJ1-1; possible D gene TRBD1, 5 bases. There are 12 residues in the CDR3. Germline V gene sequence: CDR1 MNHNS, CDR2 SASEGT. CDR3 in amino acids: CASSAGGTEVFF. Here the CDR3 DNA reads TGTGCCAGCAGTGCGGGGGGGACTGAAGTTTTCTTT.

This clonotype has only a few counts. This chain joins TRBV24-1 and TRBJ2-3, with 8 bases lining up with TRBD2. J gave up 5 bases and V 1 base, and 13 bases lay outside the gene matches. From germline, CDR1 is KGHDR and CDR2 SFDVKD. The CDR3 sequence is 18 residues long. CDR3 sequence: CATSDFGARAGAKDTQYF. CDR3 nucleotides: TGTGCCACCAGTGATTTTGGGGCTAGAGCGGGAGCCAAAGATACGCAGTATTTT.

The chain has TRBV19 and TRBJ2-7; either TRBD1 or TRBD2 may fit D (5 bases each). The germline V and J ends were trimmed by 6 bases and 2 bases, with 17 bases remaining between them. This CDR3 region has 15 residues. Germline V gene lookup returns CDR1 LNHDA and CDR2 SQIVND (reference sequence). The CDR3 loop is CASREEARVTYEQYF. DNA of the CDR3: TGTGCCAGTAGGGAGGAGGCCAGGGTAACCTACGAGCAGTACTTC.

The CDR3 is CAISDQRGTDNYGYTF. CDR3 nucleotides: TGTGCCATCAGTGACCAGCGGGGAACCGACAACTATGGCTACACCTTC. This chain connects TRBV10-3 to TRBJ1-2, with no clear D. Germline V gene sequence: CDR1 ENHRY, CDR2 SYGVKD. Trimming left V 3 bases short and J 2 bases short, with 16 bases between. The CDR3 has 16 amino acids.

This clonotype was seen many times. The V and J genes are TRBV12-3 or TRBV12-4 and TRBJ2-2, with TRBD1 matching over 8 bases. The CDR3 length is 17 residues. V shed 5 bases and J 7 bases; nucleotides not matched to a gene: 15. CDR3 loop: CASSKGQGGVQDGELFF. CDR3 sequence (DNA): TGTGCCAGCAGTAAAGGACAGGGAGGTGTGCAAGACGGGGAGCTGTTTTTT.

Ten or more counts support this clonotype. The chain carries TRBV29-1 and TRBJ2-7; 7 nucleotides agree with TRBD2. V lost 4 bases to trimming and J lost 3 bases; unmatched junction nucleotides: 3. The CDR3 contains 12 residues. Germline CDR1 SQVTM, CDR2 ANQGSEA. The CDR3 sequence is CSVGAGFYEQYF. CDR3 DNA sequence: TGCAGCGTTGGAGCGGGGTTCTACGAGCAGTACTTC.

This sequence joins TRBV15 and TRBJ2-7; a possible D gene is TRBD1 (5 bases). Germline values: CDR1 LNHNV, CDR2 YYDKDF (reference sequence). Trimming shortened V by 1 base and J by 11 bases, and 15 bases separated the two germline ends. The CDR3 length is 13 residues. The CDR3 sequence is CATSRGSRQSEYF. In DNA form, the CDR3 reads TGTGCCACCAGCAGAGGAAGCCGACAGTCCGAGTACTTC.

V gene TRBV9 combines with J gene TRBJ2-2; no definite D call. CDR3 length: 16 amino acids. Deletions cut 0 bases from V and 4 bases from J, with 13 bases between. The germline V gene encodes CDR1 SGDLS and CDR2 YYNGEE. CDR3 residues: CASSVGTRLATGELFF. CDR3 coding DNA: TGTGCCAGCAGCGTAGGGACCAGATTAGCCACCGGGGAGCTGTTTTTT.

This clonotype was found many times. The chain uses TRBV24-1 and TRBJ1-5; no definite D call. V lost 4 bases, J lost 4 bases, and 7 bases lay in between. Germline CDR1 reads KGHDR; CDR2 reads SFDVKD. The CDR3 loop spans 13 amino acids. The CDR3 DNA is TGTGCCACCAGTGACACCTCAAATCAGCCCCAGCATTTT. It is translated as CATSDTSNQPQHF.

This clonotype was detected a few times. The J gene is TRBJ1-1, the V gene TRBV12-3 or TRBV12-4; D remains unclear. The ends were cut back, 6 bases at V and 4 bases at J, with 15 bases in the middle. The CDR3 runs to 14 residues. The CDR3 region has the DNA TGTGCCAGCAGCGTAGGAGTTCGAGGCACTGAAGCTTTCTTT. Its translation: CASSVGVRGTEAFF.

This clonotype was detected many times. V gene TRBV6-5 combines with J gene TRBJ2-5, with D possibly TRBD2 on 6 matching bases. Deletions cut 8 bases from V and 5 bases from J, with 15 bases between. Germline V gives CDR1 MNHEY, CDR2 SVGAGI. The CDR3 is 13 residues long. The CDR3 sequence: CASQGLSGETQYF. The DNA for the CDR3 is TGTGCCAGCCAGGGCCTAAGCGGGGAGACCCAGTACTTC.

This clonotype was found many times. The chain combines TRBV9 with TRBJ2-2; 11 nucleotides match TRBD2. CDR3 length: 18 amino acids. CDR1 is SGDLS, CDR2 YYNGEE, per germline. Trimming took 4 bases from V and 0 from J; bases not matched to a gene: 8. CDR3 sequence: CASSRSTSGGPNTGELFF. CDR3 DNA: TGTGCCAGCAGCCGCAGCACTAGCGGGGGCCCGAACACCGGGGAGCTGTTTTTT.

This chain connects TRBV20-1 to TRBJ2-6; weak D call: TRBD1 (5 bases). The V gene's germline CDR1 is DFQATT and CDR2 SNEGSKA (reference sequence). This CDR3 is built from 20 residues. With 0 bases removed from V and 0 bases from J, the gap between germline ends came to 21 bases. The CDR3 bases are TGCAGTGCTAGAGATTTGGCCCCAGGGTGGCGGAGCTCTGGGGCCAACGTCCTGACTTTC. The encoded protein is CSARDLAPGWRSSGANVLTF.

V and J are TRBV29-1 and TRBJ1-5, with TRBD1 matching over 10 bases. The CDR3 is made up of 15 amino acids. With V trimmed by 7 bases and J by 5 bases, 11 bases remained unmatched. Germline CDR1 is SQVTM and CDR2 is ANQGSEA. Written as DNA, the CDR3 is TGCAGCGGGGGGACAGGGGCCGCCTCCTATCAGCCCCAGCATTTT. Translated, it gives CSGGTGAASYQPQHF.

This clonotype has only a few counts. This chain connects TRBV19 to TRBJ1-5, with 8 bases that match TRBD1. This CDR3 region has 16 residues. The ends lost 3 bases at V and 2 bases at J; junction bases unmatched: 6. CDR1 and CDR2 from the germline V gene are LNHDA and SQIVND (reference sequence). CDR3: CASSIWTGRGNQPQHF. CDR3 nucleotides: TGTGCCAGTAGTATTTGGACAGGGAGGGGCAATCAGCCCCAGCATTTT.

The rearrangement links TRBV7-2 to TRBJ2-7; TRBD2 matches 7 bases. The germline CDR1 and CDR2 sequences are SGHTA and FQGNSA. With 3 bases clipped from V and 5 bases from J, the junction kept 7 bases outside the gene matches. The CDR3 extends over 14 amino acids. In nucleotides, the CDR3 is TGTGCCAGCAGCTTGATAGGGAGGGCCAACGAGCAGTACTTC. Residues: CASSLIGRANEQYF.